Listed below are T cell receptor beta chains from one sample, sequenced in a study of blood T cell repertoires in COVID-19. Using immunoSEQ multiplex PCR, the repertoire was profiled, and TCRdb retains in-frame clones only, with some absent. Of tens of thousands of clones listed, nearly 95% are singletons. What was sequenced was peripheral blood. These TCRs come from a human donor with active COVID-19. The donor label of this sample is uncertain. Both conserved end residues are part of each CDR3. Fields, in order: clone size, V gene, J gene, D gene, CDR3 protein, CDR3 DNA. A D gene is named only where the DNA matches it firmly. Size values are once, few and many counts, or a class for expanded clones, and some rows have none.

>-|TRBV19|TRBJ2-7|TRBD2
CASKASGNYEQYF
TGTGCCAGTAAGGCTAGCGGGAACTACGAGCAGTACTTC
>-|TRBV19|TRBJ1-1|-
CASSKSHTEAFF
TGTGCCAGTAGTAAGAGCCACACTGAAGCTTTCTTT
>-|TRBV6-5|TRBJ1-2|-
CASTDLARELEGYTF
TGTGCCAGCACGGATTTGGCCAGGGAATTGGAGGGCTACACCTTC
>-|TRBV19|TRBJ2-1|-
CASSPTSGATYNEQFF
TGTGCCAGTAGTCCCACCTCGGGAGCTACCTACAATGAGCAGTTCTTC
>few|TRBV7-7|TRBJ2-6|-
CASSPNFGQGTTGANVLTF
TGTGCCAGCAGCCCAAATTTCGGGCAGGGAACAACCGGGGCCAACGTCCTGACTTTC
>once|TRBV6-4|TRBJ2-2|-
CASSDSIGAAGELFF
TGTGCCAGCAGTGACTCGATAGGGGCGGCCGGGGAGCTGTTTTTT
>-|TRBV10-1|TRBJ2-1|TRBD2
CASSDGTSIGNEQFF
TGCGCCAGCAGTGACGGGACTAGCATCGGGAATGAGCAGTTCTTC
>-|TRBV7-8|TRBJ2-7|TRBD2
CASSPRRVRTSDEQYF
TGTGCCAGCAGCCCCAGGAGGGTCCGGACTAGCGACGAGCAGTACTTC
>-|TRBV29-1|TRBJ2-4|-
CSVGASLGVAKNIQYF
TGCAGCGTTGGGGCCTCCCTAGGGGTAGCCAAAAACATTCAGTACTTC
>-|TRBV28|TRBJ2-1|TRBD2
CASSLLAGVGNEQFF
TGTGCCAGCAGTTTATTAGCGGGAGTGGGGAATGAGCAGTTCTTC
>-|TRBV3-1/TRBV3-2|TRBJ2-1|TRBD1
CASSQGTGGSNEQFF
TGTGCCAGCAGCCAAGGGACAGGGGGATCAAATGAGCAGTTCTTC
>-|TRBV15|TRBJ2-1|TRBD2
CATSGRLAGGNEQFF
TGTGCCACCAGCGGAAGACTAGCGGGGGGAAATGAGCAGTTCTTC
>-|TRBV18|TRBJ2-7|TRBD1
CASSPGTGPLYF
TGTGCCAGCTCACCAGGGACAGGGCCCCTGTACTTC
>-|TRBV4-1|TRBJ2-7|TRBD1
CASSQDWGYRGSGRYEQYF
TGCGCCAGCAGCCAAGATTGGGGGTACAGGGGCTCAGGGAGATACGAGCAGTACTTC
>-|TRBV4-1|TRBJ2-1|TRBD1
CASSPARTGTGEYNEQFF
TGCGCCAGCAGCCCAGCCAGAACCGGGACAGGGGAATACAATGAGCAGTTCTTC
>-|TRBV5-4|TRBJ2-3|-
CASSRWLGTDTQYF
TGTGCCAGCAGTCGTTGGCTGGGCACAGATACGCAGTATTTT
>-|TRBV6-5|TRBJ2-3|TRBD2
CASSWTSGGSTDTQYF
TGTGCCAGCAGTTGGACTAGCGGGGGGAGCACAGATACGCAGTATTTT
>-|TRBV7-9|TRBJ1-2|-
CASSLEGAGNGYTF
TGTGCCAGCAGCTTAGAAGGCGCGGGGAATGGCTACACCTTC
>-|TRBV18|TRBJ1-1|-
CASSPPGIGVGTEAFF
TGTGCCAGCTCACCACCAGGGATAGGGGTGGGCACTGAAGCTTTCTTT
>-|TRBV5-1|TRBJ2-7|-
CASGEQGGSYEQYF
TGCGCCAGCGGGGAGCAGGGGGGCTCCTACGAGCAGTACTTC
>-|TRBV18|TRBJ2-7|TRBD1
CASSPIRDRMTTYEQYF
TGTGCCAGCTCACCAATTAGGGACAGGATGACTACCTACGAGCAGTACTTC
>-|TRBV13|TRBJ2-4|TRBD1
CASSPRGHGKNIQYF
TGTGCCAGCAGCCCCAGGGGGCATGGCAAAAACATTCAGTACTTC
>-|TRBV9|TRBJ2-1|-
CASSVGRADNEQFF
TGTGCCAGCAGCGTAGGCCGAGCGGACAATGAGCAGTTCTTC
>-|TRBV4-1|TRBJ2-7|TRBD2
CASSQEETSGGATYEQYF
TGCGCCAGCAGCCAAGAGGAGACTAGCGGGGGAGCTACCTACGAGCAGTACTTC
>once|TRBV20-1|TRBJ2-1|-
CSATRGNEQFF
TGCAGTGCTACAAGGGGCAATGAGCAGTTCTTC
>-|TRBV6-5|TRBJ1-4|-
CASRGAGSEKLFF
TGTGCCAGCAGGGGGGCAGGGAGTGAAAAACTGTTTTTT
>-|TRBV28|TRBJ2-1|TRBD2
CASSVSSGTSGSYEQFF
TGTGCCAGCAGTGTCTCATCCGGGACTAGCGGGAGTTATGAGCAGTTCTTC
>-|TRBV2|TRBJ2-5|-
CASSARSGIQETQYF
TGTGCCAGCAGTGCACGATCGGGGATCCAAGAGACCCAGTACTTC
>-|TRBV5-1|TRBJ2-6|TRBD2
CASSFGTGGLFSGANVLTF
TGCGCCAGCAGCTTTGGTACGGGGGGGCTCTTTAGTGGGGCCAACGTCCTGACTTTC